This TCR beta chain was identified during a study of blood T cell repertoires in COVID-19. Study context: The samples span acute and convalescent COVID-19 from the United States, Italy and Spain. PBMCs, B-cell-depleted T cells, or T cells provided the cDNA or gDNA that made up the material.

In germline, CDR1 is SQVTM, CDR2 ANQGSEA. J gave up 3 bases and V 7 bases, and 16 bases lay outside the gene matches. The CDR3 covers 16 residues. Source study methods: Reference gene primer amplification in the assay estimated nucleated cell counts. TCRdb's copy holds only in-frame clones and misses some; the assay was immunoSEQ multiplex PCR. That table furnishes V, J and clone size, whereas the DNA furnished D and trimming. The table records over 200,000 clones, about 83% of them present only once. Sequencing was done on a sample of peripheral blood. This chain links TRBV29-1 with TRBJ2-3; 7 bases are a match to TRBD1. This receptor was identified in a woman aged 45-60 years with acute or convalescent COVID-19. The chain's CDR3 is CSAVLSGQSRTDTQYF. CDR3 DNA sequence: TGCAGCGCCGTTCTTTCGGGACAGAGTCGAACAGATACGCAGTATTTT.